The 30 T cell receptor beta chains listed next were all sequenced from one sample in a study of siplizumab effects on memory and regulatory T cells. Sequencing used immunoSEQ multiplex PCR; TCRdb keeps in-frame clones, though not all of them. The table records about 110,000 clones, roughly 94% of them present only once. Sequencing used Tregs sorted from blood. These receptors came from a human donor in good health.

The chain employs TRBV7-9 and TRBJ2-2; D gene uncertain. The V gene's germline CDR1 is SEHNR and CDR2 FQNEAQ (reference sequence). V gave up 5 bases and J gave up 5 bases, with 12 bases separating them. This CDR3 is built from 14 residues. The CDR3 loop is CASSLPWGTGELFF. The CDR3 coding sequence is TGTGCCAGCAGCCTACCCTGGGGAACCGGGGAGCTGTTTTTT.

The V gene is TRBV18, the J gene TRBJ2-3; D not resolved. V was clipped by 6 bases and J by 1 base, with 17 bases between them. Germline values: CDR1 KGHSH, CDR2 LQKENI. This CDR3 comprises 16 residues. The CDR3 coding sequence is TGTGCCAGCTCGCTGGGTACCCCAACAGGCACAGATACGCAGTATTTT. Amino acids: CASSLGTPTGTDTQYF.

The chain employs TRBV6-5 and TRBJ2-2; D may match TRBD1 or TRBD2 (6 bases each). The V end lost 6 bases, the J end lost 6 bases, and 17 bases lay between the germline ends. CDR1 is MNHEY and CDR2 is SVGAGI in the germline V gene. The CDR3 is made up of 15 amino acids. The CDR3 DNA is TGTGCCAGCAGGGTACAGGGAGGAATCGCCGGGGAGCTGTTTTTT. The encoded protein is CASRVQGGIAGELFF.

The CDR3 nucleotides are TGCGCCAGCAGCTTGGGCGACAGGGGGCCTATCGAGCAGTACTTC. Amino acids: CASSLGDRGPIEQYF. The rearrangement uses TRBV5-1 and TRBJ2-7; TRBD1 agrees at 10 bases. The CDR3 spans 15 residues. V shed 0 bases and J 6 bases; nucleotides not matched to a gene: 6. The germline V gene has CDR1 SGHRS and CDR2 YFSETQ.

Here the CDR3 DNA reads TGTGCCAGCAGCCTCCTATCGGAGGCGACAACAGATACGCAGTATTTT. Its translation: CASSLLSEATTDTQYF. V is TRBV7-9 and J is TRBJ2-3; TRBD2 is a possible D gene (5 bases). V lost 5 bases, J lost 3 bases, and 18 bases lay in between. The CDR3 loop spans 16 amino acids. Germline V lookup: CDR1 SEHNR, CDR2 FQNEAQ (reference sequence).

This clone was observed a single time. The chain is built from TRBV5-6 and TRBJ2-7; D is unclear. CDR3 length: 12 amino acids. CDR1 SGHDT and CDR2 YYEEEE come from the germline V gene. Between the trimmed V and J ends, which lost 1 base and 7 bases, there was a span of 9 bases. CDR3 loop: CASSLWAREQYF. The CDR3, as DNA: TGTGCCAGCAGCTTGTGGGCGAGGGAGCAGTACTTC.

This clone was observed once. The V and J genes are TRBV5-1 and TRBJ1-4; tentative D call: TRBD1 (5 bases). Trimming took 0 bases from V and 7 from J, leaving 10 bases between them. The V gene's germline CDR1 is SGHRS and CDR2 YFSETQ. The length of the CDR3 is 14 residues. CDR3 sequence reads: CASSLAPGSEKLFF. CDR3 nucleotides: TGCGCCAGCAGCTTGGCCCCAGGGAGTGAAAAACTGTTTTTT.

V is TRBV6-5 and J is TRBJ1-2; D is ambiguous. CDR1 and CDR2 (germline): MNHEY, SVGAGI. The CDR3 runs to 11 residues. Trimming took 2 bases from V and 5 from J, leaving 3 bases between them. Written as DNA, the CDR3 is TGTGCCAGCAGTTACGGTTATGGCTACACCTTC. Translating it yields CASSYGYGYTF.

J is TRBJ2-3 and V is TRBV9; D might be TRBD1 (5 bases). This CDR3 has 14 amino acids. Germline V lookup: CDR1 SGDLS, CDR2 YYNGEE. Trimming took off 0 bases at V and 4 bases at J, with 9 bases between the two ends. The CDR3 region is CASSVAGAADTQYF. In DNA form, the CDR3 reads TGTGCCAGCAGCGTAGCTGGGGCAGCAGATACGCAGTATTTT.

The chain couples TRBV5-1 to TRBJ2-1; D possibly uses TRBD1 or TRBD2 (5 bases each). Looked up from germline, CDR1 is SGHRS and CDR2 is YFSETQ. Trimming removed 5 bases at V and 2 bases at J, with 17 bases between. CDR3 length: 16 residues. CDR3 nucleotide sequence: TGCGCCAGCAGTTCTAACCGGGACGGTCCCTACAATGAGCAGTTCTTC. Its translation is CASSSNRDGPYNEQFF.

The chain employs TRBV18 and TRBJ1-5; 8 nucleotides line up with TRBD1. J lost 11 bases, V lost 6 bases, and 21 bases had no gene match. Per the germline V gene, CDR1 is KGHSH and CDR2 is LQKENI. The CDR3 consists of 17 residues. The CDR3 coding sequence is TGTGCCAGCTCTCCCATAGGTGGGACAGGTCCACAGGTGGCCCAGCATTTT. Protein: CASSPIGGTGPQVAQHF. The whole variable domain, remainder taken from reference TRBV18 and TRBJ1-5, is NAGVMQNPRHLVRRRGQEARLRCSPMKGHSHVYWYRQLPEEGLKFMVYLQKENIIDESGMPKERFSAEFPKEGPSILRIQQVVRGDSAAYFCASSPIGGTGPQVAQHFGDGTRLSIL.

V usage is TRBV5-1 and J usage is TRBJ2-7, with D unclear. CDR3 length: 13 amino acids. The germline V gene encodes CDR1 SGHRS and CDR2 YFSETQ. The V gene lost 4 bases and the J gene lost 7 bases, with 15 bases spanning the gap. The chain's CDR3 is CASSPLLGEEQYF. The CDR3 DNA reads TGCGCCAGCAGCCCCCTCTTAGGAGAGGAGCAGTACTTC.

The chain has TRBV29-1 and TRBJ2-7; 8 bases match TRBD1. J lost 6 bases, V lost 6 bases, and 4 bases had no gene match. Germline CDR1 SQVTM, CDR2 ANQGSEA. The CDR3 contains 11 residues. CDR3 residues: CSVNRGAEQYF. CDR3 coding DNA: TGCAGCGTGAACAGGGGGGCCGAGCAGTACTTC.

The chain couples TRBV9 to TRBJ2-5, with TRBD2 as a possible D gene (5 bases). The CDR3 totals 14 residues. Trimming took 0 bases from V and 5 from J, leaving 11 bases between them. CDR1 is SGDLS and CDR2 is YYNGEE in the germline V gene. CDR3 region: CASSVVAGGETQYF. In DNA form, the CDR3 reads TGTGCCAGCAGCGTAGTTGCAGGCGGGGAGACCCAGTACTTC.

The chain links TRBV10-3 to TRBJ1-1; no clear D. Germline loops: CDR1 ENHRY, CDR2 SYGVKD. The V gene lost 6 bases and the J gene lost 3 bases, with 11 bases spanning the gap. The CDR3 runs to 13 residues. The CDR3 DNA is TGTGCCATCAGCTTCGGAACTGACACTGAAGCTTTCTTT. This translates into CAISFGTDTEAFF.

This clone is a singleton in its sample. The junction shows a germline mismatch at one end, possibly a read error. The J gene is TRBJ2-7, the V gene TRBV7-7; 9 bases match TRBD1. Germline values: CDR1 SSHAT, CDR2 FNYEAQ (reference sequence). CDR3 length equals 14 residues. DNA for the CDR3: TGTGCTAGCAGCTTAGGGGGGACAGGGAACAGGCAGTACTTC. It translates to CASSLGGTGNRQYF.

The rearrangement uses TRBV11-2 and TRBJ1-1; maybe TRBD1 (6 bases). The germline V gene has CDR1 SGHAT and CDR2 FQNNGV. The ends were cut back, 8 bases at V and 4 bases at J, with 17 bases in the middle. CDR3 length: 14 amino acids. The CDR3 nucleotides are TGTGCCAGCTCTAATCCGGGGGGCGGCACTGAAGCTTTCTTT. This sequence encodes CASSNPGGGTEAFF. Together with reference TRBV11-2 and TRBJ1-1, the CDR3 gives the full variable domain: EAGVAQSPRYKIIEKRQSVAFWCNPISGHATLYWYQQILGQGPKLLIQFQNNGVVDDSQLPKDRFSAERLKGVDSTLKIQPAKLEDSAVYLCASSNPGGGTEAFFGQGTRLTVV.

Remarks on this clone: One end of the junction does not line up with germline, which may come from a read error. The rearrangement joins TRBV11-2 to TRBJ2-7, with 7 bases matching TRBD2. Germline values: CDR1 SGHAT, CDR2 FQNNGV. The CDR3 is 12 residues long. The CDR3 loop is CASSLELGTICF. CDR3 nucleotide sequence: TGTGCCAGCAGCTTAGAACTCGGGACTATTTGCTTC.

This chain links TRBV2 with TRBJ2-3; D uncertain. The germline V gene encodes CDR1 SNHLY and CDR2 FYNNEI. The CDR3 spans 12 residues. Trimming took 7 bases from V and 0 from J, leaving 5 bases between them. CDR3 in DNA: TGTGCCAGCAACCCTAGCACAGATACGCAGTATTTT. Its translation: CASNPSTDTQYF. Complete variable domain (other parts from reference TRBV2 and TRBJ2-3): EPEVTQTPSHQVTQMGQEVILRCVPISNHLYFYWYRQILGQKVEFLVSFYNNEISEKSEIFDDQFSVERPDGSNFTLKIRSTKLEDSAMYFCASNPSTDTQYFGPGTRLTVL.

The rearrangement links TRBV6-5 to TRBJ1-1; 7 positions agree with TRBD1. Germline loops: CDR1 MNHEY, CDR2 SVGAGI. The V and J ends lost 6 bases and 4 bases, in that order; junction bases with no gene match: 8. CDR3 length: 14 amino acids. The CDR3 DNA is TGTGCCAGCAGACTCAGGGGGGTGAGCACTGAAGCTTTCTTT. Its protein product is CASRLRGVSTEAFF.

The chain is built from TRBV7-8 and TRBJ2-3; D might be TRBD1 (6 bases). The V gene lost 4 bases and the J gene lost 6 bases, with 20 bases spanning the gap. Germline CDR1 and CDR2: SGHVS and FQNEAQ. The CDR3 spans 16 residues. In DNA, the CDR3 is TGTGCCAGCAGCTCGGTGCCCCCCAGGGGAGCGGATACGCAGTATTTT. Its translation is CASSSVPPRGADTQYF.

This rearrangement joins TRBV30 to TRBJ2-1; D is undetermined. V was trimmed by 0 bases and J by 3 bases, leaving 9 bases between them. The germline CDR1 and CDR2 sequences are GTSNPN and SVGIG (reference sequence). The CDR3 is made up of 14 amino acids. The CDR3 here is CAWSVRAGYNEQFF. Written as DNA, the CDR3 is TGTGCCTGGAGTGTACGGGCAGGCTACAATGAGCAGTTCTTC.

The chain uses TRBV5-1 and TRBJ2-3, with TRBD2 matching 8 bases. CDR3 length: 16 amino acids. The J segment lost 9 bases and the V segment lost 5 bases, leaving 17 bases of the junction unmatched. In germline, CDR1 is SGHRS, CDR2 YFSETQ. Here the CDR3 reads CASRTLTGGPSRTQYF. The CDR3 bases are TGCGCCAGCAGAACTCTAACGGGAGGGCCCTCGAGGACGCAGTATTTT.

The chain joins TRBV6-5 to TRBJ1-5; TRBD1 might be the D (5 bases). V shed 6 bases and J shed 6 bases, with 15 bases lying between them. Per the germline V gene, CDR1 is MNHEY and CDR2 is SVGAGI. This CDR3 is built from 14 residues. The CDR3 region is CASRALGLSQPQHF. The CDR3 DNA is TGTGCCAGCAGAGCCCTGGGGCTCAGTCAGCCCCAGCATTTT.

The chain links TRBV25-1 to TRBJ1-2, with D unresolved. The CDR3 extends over 13 amino acids. Between the trimmed V and J ends, which lost 1 base and 7 bases, there was a span of 10 bases. In germline, CDR1 is MGHDK, CDR2 SYGVNS. The CDR3 reads CASSEWRVAGYTF. The DNA for the CDR3 is TGTGCCAGCAGTGAATGGAGGGTCGCTGGCTACACCTTC.

The rearrangement links TRBV7-2 to TRBJ1-6; D remains ambiguous. The CDR3 spans 13 residues. V lost 1 base, J lost 15 bases, and 13 bases lay in between. CDR1 is SGHTA, CDR2 FQGNSA, per germline. In nucleotides, the CDR3 is TGTGCCAGCAGCTTAGTGGGCAGCCCGAACCTCCACTTT. Translation: CASSLVGSPNLHF.

The chain links TRBV29-1 to TRBJ2-7; D unclear. The CDR3 is made up of 11 amino acids. V lost 4 bases and J lost 0, with 4 bases in between. CDR1 and CDR2 from the germline V gene are SQVTM and ANQGSEA. The CDR3 sequence: CSVVNSYEQYF. The CDR3 DNA reads as TGCAGCGTTGTGAACTCCTACGAGCAGTACTTC.

V is TRBV5-1 and J is TRBJ1-3; no reliable D call. This CDR3 contains 14 residues. The germline V gene encodes CDR1 SGHRS and CDR2 YFSETQ. V was trimmed by 0 bases and J by 4 bases, leaving 8 bases between them. CDR3 bases: TGCGCCAGCAGCTTGGAGGGTCGCGGAAACACCATATATTTT. Protein product: CASSLEGRGNTIYF.

The rearrangement links TRBV9 to TRBJ2-1, with 9 bases lining up with TRBD2. The CDR3 spans 19 residues. Germline trimming cut 0 bases from V and 6 bases from J; bases unmatched to any gene: 16. Germline-derived CDR1 and CDR2 are SGDLS and YYNGEE. The CDR3 is CASSVDPLAGGRFFNEQFF. The CDR3 region has the DNA TGTGCCAGCAGCGTAGACCCCTTGGCGGGAGGGCGTTTTTTCAATGAGCAGTTCTTC.

This chain links TRBV18 with TRBJ2-7, with D possibly matching TRBD1 (6 bases). V was cut by 5 bases and J by 4 bases, with 24 bases left in between. The length of the CDR3 is 17 residues. The germline CDR1 and CDR2 sequences are KGHSH and LQKENI. In DNA, the CDR3 is TGTGCCAGCTCAATGATCATTCGACAGGCAATACCTTACGAGCAGTACTTC. As protein: CASSMIIRQAIPYEQYF.